This passage covers 16 T cell receptor beta chains from one sample sequenced in a study of cytomegalovirus exposure and HLA in healthy donors. The table came from immunoSEQ multiplex PCR; TCRdb's copy has only in-frame clones and leaves some out. This sample yields 180,000 or so clones, of which around 83% are seen a single time; around an eighth belongs to the top ten. The specimen sequenced was PBMCs. These receptors came from a woman aged 25 to 39 in good health and CMV-seropositive.

The chain recombines TRBV19 with TRBJ1-2; D perhaps matches TRBD1 (5 bases). Germline loops: CDR1 LNHDA, CDR2 SQIVND (reference sequence). The germline V and J ends were trimmed by 0 bases and 4 bases, with 12 bases remaining between them. This CDR3 region has 15 residues. CDR3 amino acids: CASSIEVGPTYGYTF. The CDR3 DNA reads TGTGCCAGTAGTATAGAGGTGGGGCCTACCTATGGCTACACCTTC.

The CDR3 spells CATKTRPDPNYGYTF. CDR3 sequence (DNA): TGTGCCACCAAGACACGGCCTGACCCTAACTATGGCTACACCTTC. The chain carries TRBV6-5 and TRBJ1-2; D gene unclear. Trimming cost V 10 bases and J 0 bases, with 18 bases left between them. The CDR3 consists of 15 residues. From germline, CDR1 is MNHEY and CDR2 SVGAGI.

V usage is TRBV18 and J usage is TRBJ1-1; D is ambiguous. The germline gives CDR1 KGHSH, CDR2 LQKENI. The germline V and J ends were trimmed by 3 bases and 1 base, with 12 bases remaining between them. The CDR3 loop spans 15 amino acids. The CDR3 coding sequence is TGTGCCAGCTCACCCCCGAACATGCAGAACACTGAAGCTTTCTTT. Translating gives CASSPPNMQNTEAFF.

This chain links TRBV25-1 with TRBJ2-5, with TRBD1 matching 8 bases. V was pared by 9 bases and J by 9 bases, with 6 bases of the junction left unmatched. This CDR3 contains 11 residues. Looked up from germline, CDR1 is MGHDK and CDR2 is SYGVNS. CDR3 loop: CASQGAGAQYF. The DNA for the CDR3 is TGTGCCAGTCAGGGGGCAGGGGCCCAGTACTTC. Based on the CDR3 plus reference TRBV25-1 and TRBJ2-5, the full variable domain is EADIYQTPRYLVIGTGKKITLECSQTMGHDKMYWYQQDPGMELHLIHYSYGVNSTEKGDLSSESTVSRIRTEHFPLTLESARPSHTSQYLCASQGAGAQYFGPGTRLLVL.

The chain employs TRBV28 and TRBJ1-5, with D possibly TRBD1 on 5 matching bases. Between the trimmed V and J ends, which lost 6 bases and 5 bases, there was a span of 14 bases. The CDR3 has 14 amino acids. The germline V gene has CDR1 MDHEN and CDR2 SYDVKM. The CDR3 region has the DNA TGTGCCAGCAGGACCCAGGGTTTTGATCAGCCCCAGCATTTT. This codes for CASRTQGFDQPQHF.

The chain links TRBV6-5 to TRBJ2-5, with D maybe TRBD2 (6 bases). V was shortened by 4 bases and J by 4 bases, with 16 bases between the two germline ends. Germline V gene sequence: CDR1 MNHEY, CDR2 SVGAGI. This CDR3 contains 15 residues. The CDR3 region is CASSSSTTRVETQYF. Written as DNA, the CDR3 is TGTGCCAGCAGTTCCTCCACGACTAGAGTAGAGACCCAGTACTTC.

The rearrangement links TRBV28 to TRBJ2-7, with TRBD2 identical over 14 bases. The V gene end was trimmed by 6 bases and the J gene end by 4 bases; junction bases not matched to a gene: 14. CDR1 is MDHEN and CDR2 is SYDVKM in the germline V gene. The CDR3 loop spans 18 amino acids. The CDR3 DNA follows: TGTGCCAGCAGGACTCCCGGACTAGCGGGAGGTCGTGTTTACGAGCAGTACTTC. This encodes CASRTPGLAGGRVYEQYF.

The rearrangement links TRBV5-1 to TRBJ2-1; D is perhaps TRBD2 (5 bases). The CDR3 covers 14 residues. The ends were cut back, 0 bases at V and 7 bases at J, with 11 bases in the middle. The V gene's germline CDR1 is SGHRS and CDR2 YFSETQ. The CDR3 region is CASSLATGRNEQFF. The CDR3 region has the DNA TGCGCCAGCAGCTTGGCGACTGGGAGAAATGAGCAGTTCTTC.

CDR3 nucleotides: TGTGCCAGCAGCCAAGTTTTGGTAGGAGCCTATGGCTACACCTTC. This encodes CASSQVLVGAYGYTF. The J gene is TRBJ1-2, the V gene TRBV14; D unresolved. The germline CDR1 and CDR2 sequences are SGHDN and FVKESK. Trimming left V 1 base short and J 4 bases short, with 13 bases between. The CDR3 spans 15 residues.

The rearrangement uses TRBV7-9 and TRBJ1-2; TRBD1 agrees at 7 bases. V lost 9 bases to trimming and J lost 4 bases; unmatched junction nucleotides: 14. The CDR3 runs to 15 residues. Germline loops: CDR1 SEHNR, CDR2 FQNEAQ (reference sequence). This CDR3 is CASNEHRGSFYGYTF. The CDR3 region has the DNA TGTGCCAGTAATGAACACAGGGGAAGTTTCTATGGCTACACCTTC.

This clone was seen just once. The chain uses TRBV5-4 and TRBJ2-7; TRBD2 might be the D (6 bases). Per the germline V gene, CDR1 is SGHNT and CDR2 is YYREEE (reference sequence). V was cut by 5 bases and J by 4 bases, with 19 bases left in between. CDR3 size: 15 residues. The CDR3 reads CASSRRSIAGYEQYF. The DNA for the CDR3 is TGTGCCAGCAGTCGGAGGAGTATTGCGGGGTACGAGCAGTACTTC.

The chain links TRBV7-9 to TRBJ2-3, with D possibly matching TRBD1 (6 bases). The CDR3 spans 18 residues. Germline V lookup: CDR1 SEHNR, CDR2 FQNEAQ (reference sequence). V lost 5 bases to trimming and J lost 1 base, with 22 bases between them. CDR3 sequence: CASSPNGLQGRGTDTQYF. CDR3 bases: TGTGCCAGCAGCCCAAACGGGTTACAGGGACGGGGCACAGATACGCAGTATTTT. Using reference TRBV7-9 and TRBJ2-3 for the parts outside the CDR3, the full variable domain is DTGVSQNPRHKITKRGQNVTFRCDPISEHNRLYWYRQTLGQGPEFLTYFQNEAQLEKSRLLSDRFSAERPKGSFSTLEIQRTEQGDSAMYLCASSPNGLQGRGTDTQYFGPGTRLTVL.

The rearrangement uses TRBV14 and TRBJ1-2, with D possibly matching TRBD1 (5 bases). From germline, CDR1 is SGHDN and CDR2 FVKESK. Trimming took 2 bases from V and 7 from J, leaving 8 bases between them. The CDR3 totals 12 residues. The CDR3 region has the DNA TGTGCCAGCAGCCAAAAAGGGGCTGGCTACACCTTC. Translated, it gives CASSQKGAGYTF.

This clone was seen a single time. At one end the junction does not follow the germline gene, possibly because of a read error. This chain's CDR3 is CASSEIDSNQPQHF. CDR3 bases: TGTGCCAGCAGTGAAATCGACAGCAACCAGCCCCAGCATTTT. V usage is TRBV6-1 and J usage is TRBJ1-5; the D gene is possibly TRBD1 (5 bases). Germline CDR1 reads MNHNS; CDR2 reads SASEGT. CDR3 size: 14 residues.

The chain carries TRBV14 and TRBJ2-6; 8 bases align to TRBD1. Germline V CDR1 and CDR2: SGHDN, FVKESK. The CDR3 consists of 17 residues. The V and J ends lost 3 bases and 1 base, in that order; junction bases with no gene match: 5. The CDR3: CASSHGQGLSGANVLTF. The CDR3 coding sequence is TGTGCCAGCAGCCATGGACAGGGACTGTCTGGGGCCAACGTCCTGACTTTC. Full variable domain (remainder filled in from reference TRBV14 and TRBJ2-6): EAGVTQFPSHSVIEKGQTVTLRCDPISGHDNLYWYRRVMGKEIKFLLHFVKESKQDESGMPNNRFLAERTGGTYSTLKVQPAELEDSGVYFCASSHGQGLSGANVLTFGAGSRLTVL.

The chain joins TRBV28 to TRBJ2-1, with TRBD2 identical over 15 bases. The junction had 6 bases not matched to a gene; V was cut back by 2 bases and J by 7 bases. CDR3 length equals 17 residues. Germline values: CDR1 MDHEN, CDR2 SYDVKM. CDR3 amino acids: CASSLDSGTSGRNEQFF. The DNA of the CDR3 is TGTGCCAGCAGTTTAGACTCCGGGACTAGCGGGAGGAATGAGCAGTTCTTC. The whole variable domain, filled in from reference TRBV28 and TRBJ2-1, reads DVKVTQSSRYLVKRTGEKVFLECVQDMDHENMFWYRQDPGLGLRLIYFSYDVKMKEKGDIPEGYSVSREKKERFSLILESASTNQTSMYLCASSLDSGTSGRNEQFFGPGTRLTVL.